These 15 T cell receptor beta chains were all obtained from the same sample, sequenced in a study of T-cell memory formation after mild COVID-19. TCRdb re-called the 5' RACE reads through MiXCR, storing one row per CDR3 protein. The table lists 550,000 to 650,000 distinct CDR3 sequences, approximately 15% of them singletons. Specimen: PBMCs or a T cell subset sorted from them (not recorded which). These receptors all stem from an adult woman who had mild COVID-19 (a few samples of this study predate the infection). Cell type and time point are not known.

J is TRBJ2-7 and V is TRBV11-2, with TRBD1 matching over 7 bases. The CDR3 is 16 amino acids. Germline CDR1 reads SGHAT; CDR2 reads FQNNGV. Trimming removed 5 bases from V and 9 bases from J; junction bases left unmatched: 19. The CDR3 spells CASSRAADRSGQWQYF. The DNA of the CDR3 is TGTGCCAGCAGCCGAGCCGCGGACAGGAGTGGGCAGTGGCAGTACTTC. The full variable domain, completed using reference TRBV11-2 and TRBJ2-7, is EAGVAQSPRYKIIEKRQSVAFWCNPISGHATLYWYQQILGQGPKLLIQFQNNGVVDDSQLPKDRFSAERLKGVDSTLKIQPAKLEDSAVYLCASSRAADRSGQWQYFGPGTRLTVT.

The rearrangement uses TRBV6-1 and TRBJ1-1; 7 bases match TRBD1. The V gene end was trimmed by 4 bases and the J gene end by 4 bases; junction bases not matched to a gene: 3. Germline V gene lookup returns CDR1 MNHNS and CDR2 SASEGT. CDR3 size: 13 residues. Here the CDR3 DNA reads TGTGCCAGCAGTGTTACAGGGGTCACTGAAGCTTTCTTT. The encoded protein is CASSVTGVTEAFF.

This clonotype occurred a few times. The chain recombines TRBV5-1 with TRBJ1-2; D is possibly TRBD1 (5 bases). From germline, CDR1 is SGHRS and CDR2 YFSETQ. The CDR3 extends over 15 amino acids. The germline V and J ends were trimmed by 0 bases and 6 bases, with 15 bases remaining between them. CDR3 in DNA: TGCGCCAGCAGCTTGGGGGGCAGCGGGGCCCATGGCTACACCTTC. It yields the protein CASSLGGSGAHGYTF.

In this sample, this clonotype turned up a few times. The chain links TRBV5-6 to TRBJ2-2; TRBD2 matches at 9 bases. CDR3 length equals 17 residues. V trimming: 4 bases; J trimming: 0 bases; junction bases outside the gene matches: 7. The germline V gene has CDR1 SGHDT and CDR2 YYEEEE. The CDR3 sequence: CASSQLAGLTNTGELFF. For the CDR3, the DNA is TGTGCCAGCAGCCAGCTAGCGGGGCTAACGAACACCGGGGAGCTGTTTTTT.

This clonotype was picked up a small number of times. V is TRBV7-9 and J is TRBJ1-2; the match to TRBD1 covers 9 bases. The CDR3 sequence is 13 residues long. CDR1 is SEHNR and CDR2 is FQNEAQ in the germline V gene (reference sequence). J gave up 7 bases and V 5 bases, and 5 bases lay outside the gene matches. The CDR3 DNA follows: TGTGCCAGCAGCCCCCCGGACAGGGGTGGCTACACCTTC. Protein product: CASSPPDRGGYTF.

The rearrangement joins TRBV15 to TRBJ2-1; D possibly corresponds to TRBD2 (5 bases). Germline CDR1 is LNHNV and CDR2 is YYDKDF (reference sequence). CDR3 size: 16 residues. V gave up 5 bases and J gave up 0 bases, with 14 bases separating them. CDR3: CATSEGTSSSYNEQFF. CDR3 DNA: TGTGCCACCAGCGAGGGCACTAGTAGCTCCTACAATGAGCAGTTCTTC. The full variable domain, its missing parts supplied by reference TRBV15 and TRBJ2-1, is DAMVIQNPRYQVTQFGKPVTLSCSQTLNHNVMYWYQQKSSQAPKLLFHYYDKDFNNEADTPDNFQSRRPNTSFCFLDIRSPGLGDTAMYLCATSEGTSSSYNEQFFGPGTRLTVL.

This clonotype was picked up a small number of times. V gene TRBV6-5 combines with J gene TRBJ1-2; D is possibly TRBD1 (5 bases). In germline, CDR1 is MNHEY, CDR2 SVGAGI. The length of the CDR3 is 13 residues. Trimming shortened V by 0 bases and J by 12 bases, and 14 bases separated the two germline ends. The CDR3 spells CASSYSGGRSDTF. DNA of the CDR3: TGTGCCAGCAGTTACTCGGGGGGAAGGAGTGACACCTTC.

This clonotype was observed a handful of times. The rearrangement uses TRBV6-6 and TRBJ2-7; D is perhaps TRBD1 or TRBD2 (5 bases each). V lost 7 bases, J lost 9 bases, and 25 bases lay in between. This CDR3 has 15 amino acids. Looked up from germline, CDR1 is MNHNY and CDR2 is SVGAGI (reference sequence). The CDR3 nucleotides read TGTGCCAGCACCGAGGGACGAGATCCTACCTCGCGGCAGTACTTC. This encodes CASTEGRDPTSRQYF.

The chain recombines TRBV6-5 with TRBJ2-7; possibly TRBD2 for D (6 bases). There are 13 residues in the CDR3. Between the trimmed V and J ends, which lost 6 bases and 2 bases, there was a span of 11 bases. Germline-derived CDR1 and CDR2 are MNHEY and SVGAGI. CDR3 nucleotides: TGTGCCAGCAGGGGGAGGACGCCCTACGAGCAGTACTTC. Translation gives CASRGRTPYEQYF.

J is TRBJ2-2 and V is TRBV24-1, with 10 bases fitting TRBD1. Trimming at V came to 2 bases and at J to 1 base, leaving 3 bases not matched to a gene. Germline CDR1 reads KGHDR; CDR2 reads SFDVKD. The CDR3 has 17 amino acids. The CDR3 loop reads CATSDSDRGKNTGELFF. Here the CDR3 DNA reads TGTGCCACCAGTGATTCGGACAGGGGGAAGAACACCGGGGAGCTGTTTTTT.

The genes are TRBV7-8 and TRBJ2-4; 7 bases are a match to TRBD2. This CDR3 region has 18 residues. After removal of 1 base from V and 0 bases from J, the junction contained 9 bases not matched to a gene. Germline CDR1 reads SGHVS; CDR2 reads FQNEAQ. The CDR3 sequence is CASSLGLALTLAKNIQYF. The CDR3 nucleotides are TGTGCCAGCAGCTTAGGACTAGCCTTAACTCTAGCCAAAAACATTCAGTACTTC. Complete variable domain (other parts from reference TRBV7-8 and TRBJ2-4): GAGVSQSPRYKVAKRGQDVALRCDPISGHVSLFWYQQALGQGPEFLTYFQNEAQLDKSGLPSDRFFAERPEGSVSTLKIQRTQQEDSAVYLCASSLGLALTLAKNIQYFGAGTRLSVL.

The chain employs TRBV24-1 and TRBJ1-2, with D maybe TRBD1 (6 bases). This CDR3 region has 14 residues. Per the germline V gene, CDR1 is KGHDR and CDR2 is SFDVKD. V shed 2 bases and J shed 4 bases, with 10 bases lying between them. CDR3 sequence reads: CATSDYTGTYGYTF. CDR3 DNA: TGTGCCACCAGTGATTATACAGGGACCTATGGCTACACCTTC.

This clonotype was seen more than once but under ten times. This CDR3 reads CASSWALRETQYF. The CDR3 coding sequence is TGTGCCAGCAGCTGGGCTCTGCGGGAGACCCAGTACTTC. The chain joins TRBV7-9 to TRBJ2-5; the D is unclear. The CDR3 spans 13 residues. From germline, CDR1 is SEHNR and CDR2 FQNEAQ (reference sequence). Trimming removed 4 bases at V and 5 bases at J, with 11 bases between.

This chain uses TRBV24-1 with TRBJ2-1, with D unclear. Germline V gives CDR1 KGHDR, CDR2 SFDVKD. V lost 5 bases and J lost 10, with 14 bases in between. The CDR3 has 13 amino acids. In nucleotides, the CDR3 is TGTGCCACCAGTGGGTCTGCGGTGAGGGAGCAGTTCTTC. Encoded protein: CATSGSAVREQFF.

This clonotype has only a few counts. The chain recombines TRBV12-3 or TRBV12-4 with TRBJ2-3; D tentatively reads TRBD1 or TRBD2 (5 bases each). The V and J ends lost 6 bases and 1 base respectively, with 14 bases between them. The CDR3 length is 15 residues. The chain's CDR3 is CASSPGTEGTDTQYF. As DNA, the CDR3 is TGTGCCAGCAGCCCCGGGACCGAGGGCACAGATACGCAGTATTTT.